Detailed here is one T cell receptor beta chain. The read ends 3 residues shy of where the CDR3 ends; the end is completed using the germline J gene. The data derive from a study of Tregs in tolerant kidney transplant recipients. Recipients received nonmyeloablative bone marrow transplants from related graft donors, with transient mixed chimerism. Germline trimming cut 3 bases from V and 1 base from J; bases unmatched to any gene: 6. Germline CDR1 is KGHSH and CDR2 is LQKENI. The CDR3 sequence is 15 residues long. Data came from immunoSEQ multiplex PCR; TCRdb stores just in-frame clones and leaves some out. The table counts approximately 30,000 clones; roughly 2% lies in the top ten.

The sample was CD4+ T cells from blood (PBMCs), taken 24 months after the transplant. This clonotype was sampled from a human patient who received a combined kidney and bone marrow transplant. Some T cells may be supplied by the graft donor. The chain joins TRBV18 to TRBJ2-7; 7 bases match TRBD1. This chain's CDR3 is CASSPMRQGSYEQYF. The covered CDR3 bases are TGTGCCAGCTCACCGATGAGACAGGGATCCTACGAG.